One sample yielded the 6 T cell receptor beta chains listed below, sequenced in a study of blood T cell repertoires in COVID-19. Profiling relied on immunoSEQ multiplex PCR, and the TCRdb table lists in-frame clones only, not all of them. The sample contains around 260,000 clones, around 90% of which appear only once. Sequenced input: peripheral blood. The source is a person aged 18 to 30 with COVID-19, enrolled during active disease.

The table lists this clone with a count of one. The gene calls are TRBV7-2 and TRBJ2-6, with 10 bases aligning to TRBD1. J lost 11 bases, V lost 2 bases, and 3 bases had no gene match. CDR1 and CDR2 (germline): SGHTA, FQGNSA. The CDR3 consists of 14 residues. CDR3 sequence (DNA): TGTGCCAGCAGCTTAAGAGGGACAGGGGACGTCCTGACTTTC. It encodes CASSLRGTGDVLTF.

This clone was seen once. The chain combines TRBV28 with TRBJ2-3, with 9 bases matching TRBD2. This CDR3 has 17 residues. V was pared by 7 bases and J by 1 base, with 12 bases of the junction left unmatched. Per germline, CDR1 MDHEN and CDR2 SYDVKM. The CDR3 nucleotides read TGTGCCAGCACTGGGGGTAGCGGGAGATTCGGCACAGATACGCAGTATTTT. Amino acid sequence: CASTGGSGRFGTDTQYF.

This clone showed up just once. This chain uses TRBV11-2 with TRBJ2-1, with 7 positions matching TRBD2. The trim removed 5 bases at V and 10 bases at J, leaving 14 bases unmatched. This CDR3 region has 15 residues. Germline V gives CDR1 SGHAT, CDR2 FQNNGV. The CDR3 region is CASSPSQGTIKEQFF. The DNA of the CDR3 is TGTGCCAGCAGCCCCTCCCAAGGGACTATCAAGGAGCAGTTCTTC.

V is TRBV7-2 and J is TRBJ1-1; perhaps TRBD1 as D (5 bases). CDR1 is SGHTA and CDR2 is FQGNSA in the germline V gene. Trimming pared 2 bases from V and 4 bases from J, leaving 14 bases between. This CDR3 contains 15 residues. The CDR3 sequence: CASSLNLGAGTEAFF. CDR3 nucleotide sequence: TGTGCCAGCAGCTTAAATCTAGGGGCCGGCACTGAAGCTTTCTTT.

This clone was recorded once. The chain couples TRBV12-3 or TRBV12-4 to TRBJ1-5; D not certain. The CDR3 spans 12 residues. Trimming shortened V by 4 bases and J by 2 bases, and 3 bases separated the two germline ends. This CDR3 is CASSSGNQPQHF. CDR3 nucleotides: TGTGCCAGCAGTTCAGGCAATCAGCCCCAGCATTTT.

The J gene is TRBJ2-2, the V gene TRBV27; D not certain. CDR3 length: 13 amino acids. V was shortened by 2 bases and J by 5 bases, with 6 bases between the two germline ends. From germline, CDR1 is MNHEY and CDR2 SMNVEV (reference sequence). The CDR3 here is CASSLVSTGELFF. The CDR3 region has the DNA TGTGCCAGCAGTTTAGTATCGACCGGGGAGCTGTTTTTT.